These 16 T cell receptor beta chains were all obtained from the same sample, sequenced in a study of CD8 T cells in ankylosing spondylitis. Antigens of these TCRs are unknown. Each CDR3 protein gets one entry after TCRdb re-called the 5' RACE reads with MiXCR. The profile shows just under 550,000 distinct CDR3 sequences, roughly 13% of them singletons. General study points: Characteristic, it appeared, of ankylosing spondylitis blood was a TCR beta motif of fewer than 10 highly homologous variants.

The sample consisted of blood, either unsorted or a sorted T cell fraction (not recorded which). The receptors stem from a male donor with ankylosing spondylitis.

The chain carries TRBV29-1 and TRBJ2-3; 7 positions match TRBD2. CDR1 is SQVTM and CDR2 is ANQGSEA in the germline V gene. V shed 4 bases and J 0 bases; nucleotides not matched to a gene: 4. The CDR3 totals 14 residues. The CDR3 loop reads CSVALSGSTDTQYF. The CDR3 region has the DNA TGCAGCGTTGCCCTTAGCGGGAGCACAGATACGCAGTATTTT.

This sequence joins TRBV5-1 and TRBJ2-2, with 10 bases aligning to TRBD2. Germline V CDR1 and CDR2: SGHRS, YFSETQ. Trimming took 0 bases from V and 3 from J; bases not matched to a gene: 2. There are 16 residues in the CDR3. This chain's CDR3 is CASSLALAGHTGELFF. In DNA form, the CDR3 reads TGCGCCAGCAGCTTGGCACTAGCGGGACACACCGGGGAGCTGTTTTTT.

This clonotype has a count of ten or more. This chain links TRBV7-9 with TRBJ2-3; TRBD2 matches 10 bases. This CDR3 is built from 16 residues. V trimming: 5 bases; J trimming: 1 base; junction bases outside the gene matches: 6. CDR1 SEHNR and CDR2 FQNEAQ come from the germline V gene (reference sequence). The chain's CDR3 is CASSEGAGGGTDTQYF. CDR3 DNA: TGTGCCAGCAGCGAGGGAGCGGGAGGGGGCACAGATACGCAGTATTTT.

The chain combines TRBV11-2 with TRBJ1-1; no clear D gene. Germline V gene lookup returns CDR1 SGHAT and CDR2 FQNNGV. CDR3 length: 13 amino acids. The V gene lost 3 bases and the J gene lost 2 bases, with 7 bases spanning the gap. CDR3 amino acids: CASSLRSNTEAFF. The CDR3 bases are TGTGCCAGCAGCTTGAGAAGTAACACTGAAGCTTTCTTT.

This clonotype was found a few times. The chain couples TRBV15 to TRBJ2-1; D perhaps matches TRBD2 (6 bases). V lost 0 bases and J 7 bases, leaving 22 bases between the germline ends. The germline V gene encodes CDR1 LNHNV and CDR2 YYDKDF (reference sequence). The CDR3 loop spans 18 amino acids. The CDR3 DNA sequence: TGTGCCACCAGCAGAGATAGCCCTGGTGGGAGGCCTTGGAATGAGCAGTTCTTC. Protein product: CATSRDSPGGRPWNEQFF.

The V call is TRBV5-1, the J call TRBJ2-5, with 10 positions matching TRBD2. This CDR3 comprises 14 residues. Germline trimming cut 7 bases from V and 4 bases from J; bases unmatched to any gene: 7. Germline loops: CDR1 SGHRS, CDR2 YFSETQ. The CDR3 sequence is CASALAGVGETQYF. In DNA, the CDR3 is TGCGCCAGCGCCCTAGCGGGAGTTGGAGAGACCCAGTACTTC.

This clonotype was found many times. This chain uses TRBV24-1 with TRBJ1-1, with D uncertain. Germline V lookup: CDR1 KGHDR, CDR2 SFDVKD. This CDR3 spans 15 amino acids. V was clipped by 6 bases and J by 0 bases, with 13 bases between them. CDR3 DNA: TGTGCCACCAGTCAATGCTGGGCCGTGAACACTGAAGCTTTCTTT. Translating gives CATSQCWAVNTEAFF.

The V and J genes are TRBV5-1 and TRBJ1-4; possible D gene TRBD1, 6 bases. V was cut by 4 bases and J by 7 bases, with 20 bases left in between. This CDR3 has 16 amino acids. From germline, CDR1 is SGHRS and CDR2 YFSETQ. The CDR3 nucleotides read TGCGCCAGCAGCCTCTCTTTCGGGGGCGGGGGTGAAAAACTGTTTTTT. Translated: CASSLSFGGGGEKLFF.

V is TRBV11-2 and J is TRBJ2-5; a weak D match, TRBD2 (6 bases). Germline assignment: CDR1 SGHAT and CDR2 FQNNGV. This CDR3 has 15 amino acids. V lost 0 bases to trimming and J lost 5 bases, with 13 bases between them. The CDR3 protein is CASSLEGRDWETQYF. Written as DNA, the CDR3 is TGTGCCAGCAGCTTAGAAGGGCGGGATTGGGAGACCCAGTACTTC. The variable domain in full, with the rest retrieved from reference TRBV11-2 and TRBJ2-5, is EAGVAQSPRYKIIEKRQSVAFWCNPISGHATLYWYQQILGQGPKLLIQFQNNGVVDDSQLPKDRFSAERLKGVDSTLKIQPAKLEDSAVYLCASSLEGRDWETQYFGPGTRLLVL.

This sequence joins TRBV5-5 and TRBJ1-3; 10 bases line up with TRBD1. The CDR3 loop spans 17 amino acids. Looked up from germline, CDR1 is SGHKS and CDR2 is YYEKEE (reference sequence). The V gene end was trimmed by 3 bases and the J gene end by 0 bases; junction bases not matched to a gene: 6. The DNA of the CDR3 is TGTGCCAGCAGCTCGGGACAGGGGATTCTCTCTGGAAACACCATATATTTT. It specifies CASSSGQGILSGNTIYF.

Only a few counts were recorded for this clonotype. The chain links TRBV2 to TRBJ2-7; 10 bases are a match to TRBD2. This CDR3 is built from 15 residues. With 5 bases clipped from V and 0 bases from J, the junction kept 4 bases outside the gene matches. CDR1 is SNHLY, CDR2 FYNNEI, per germline. The CDR3 sequence is CASSISGRHSYEQYF. The CDR3 DNA follows: TGTGCCAGCAGTATTAGCGGGAGGCACTCCTACGAGCAGTACTTC.

This rearrangement joins TRBV7-9 to TRBJ1-1; D uncertain. Per the germline V gene, CDR1 is SEHNR and CDR2 is FQNEAQ (reference sequence). The CDR3 has 13 amino acids. Trimming stripped 7 bases from V and 4 bases from J, with 13 bases between. CDR3 DNA: TGTGCCAGCATGTTGGTGCGGAGCACTGAAGCTTTCTTT. Protein: CASMLVRSTEAFF.

The rearrangement joins TRBV16 to TRBJ1-5, with D unclear. Germline loops: CDR1 KGHSY, CDR2 FQNENV. Deletions cut 4 bases from V and 6 bases from J, with 7 bases between. The CDR3 is 12 residues long. The CDR3 here is CASSPPSQPQHF. Here the CDR3 DNA reads TGTGCCAGCAGCCCCCCGAGTCAGCCCCAGCATTTT.

The table lists this clonotype with many counts. This rearrangement joins TRBV15 to TRBJ2-1, with D perhaps matching TRBD1 (7 bases). The CDR3 runs to 15 residues. The ends were cut back, 7 bases at V and 4 bases at J, with 17 bases in the middle. Looked up from germline, CDR1 is LNHNV and CDR2 is YYDKDF (reference sequence). The CDR3 region is CATTFPEGAYNEQFF. DNA for the CDR3: TGTGCCACCACCTTCCCGGAGGGGGCGTACAATGAGCAGTTCTTC.

This sequence joins TRBV7-6 and TRBJ1-1; tentative D call: TRBD1 (6 bases). Trimming removed 6 bases at V and 9 bases at J, with 20 bases between. Germline V CDR1 and CDR2: SGHVS, FNYEAQ. CDR3 size: 14 residues. The CDR3 sequence is CASSSYSGTQKAFF. As DNA, the CDR3 is TGTGCCAGCAGTTCCTACTCCGGGACACAAAAAGCTTTCTTT.

This clonotype appeared a few times. The chain carries TRBV11-2 and TRBJ2-1, with TRBD2 matching 7 bases. The CDR3 contains 13 residues. The V segment lost 5 bases and the J segment 9 bases; nucleotides outside the gene matches: 7. Germline CDR1 reads SGHAT; CDR2 reads FQNNGV. The CDR3 DNA sequence: TGTGCCAGCAGCCCTGGGTGGGGGGGTGAGCAGTTCTTC. Translated: CASSPGWGGEQFF.